Listed below are T cell receptor beta chains from one sample, sequenced in a study of blood T cell repertoires in COVID-19. The repertoire was sequenced with immunoSEQ multiplex PCR; TCRdb's copy has only in-frame clones and lacks some. The data contain roughly 450,000 clones, less than 95% of them singletons. Sequencing was carried out using PBMCs or T cells enriched from blood (not recorded which). The source is a man younger than 30 who had recovered from COVID-19. CDR3s include the opening cysteine and the closing phenylalanine or tryptophan. The D gene is left open where the match is weak. Only some rows state a clone size, as once, few, many or a class for expanded clones.

v_call: TRBV9
d_call: TRBD1
cdr3_length: 18
clone_size: -
j_call: TRBJ1-1
cdr3_aa: CASSPNKGPGGGSTEAFF
cdr3_nt: TGTGCCAGCAGCCCCAATAAGGGTCCAGGGGGAGGAAGCACTGAAGCTTTCTTT

v_call: TRBV6-5
d_call: TRBD1
cdr3_length: 15
clone_size: -
j_call: TRBJ1-6
cdr3_aa: CASSYSRTGLGPLHF
cdr3_nt: TGTGCCAGCAGTTACTCTCGGACAGGGCTGGGGCCCCTCCACTTT

v_call: TRBV5-8
d_call: TRBD1
cdr3_length: 16
clone_size: -
j_call: TRBJ1-1
cdr3_aa: CASSLPTGGINTEAFF
cdr3_nt: TGTGCCAGCAGCTTGCCCACAGGGGGGATAAACACTGAAGCTTTCTTT

v_call: TRBV11-2
d_call: TRBD1
cdr3_length: 15
clone_size: -
j_call: TRBJ1-3
cdr3_aa: CASSFEQGAGNTIYF
cdr3_nt: TGTGCCAGCAGCTTTGAACAGGGGGCTGGAAACACCATATATTTT

v_call: TRBV3-1/TRBV3-2
d_call: -
cdr3_length: 15
clone_size: -
j_call: TRBJ2-7
cdr3_aa: CASSQDLSGSYEQYF
cdr3_nt: TGTGCCAGCAGCCAAGATCTATCGGGGTCCTACGAGCAGTACTTC

v_call: TRBV28
d_call: -
cdr3_length: 15
clone_size: once
j_call: TRBJ1-1
cdr3_aa: CASSLSTGLNTEAFF
cdr3_nt: TGTGCCAGCAGTTTATCGACAGGATTGAACACTGAAGCTTTCTTT

v_call: TRBV18
d_call: TRBD1
cdr3_length: 14
clone_size: -
j_call: TRBJ2-7
cdr3_aa: CASSLDRDSDEQYF
cdr3_nt: TGTGCCAGCTCACTCGACAGGGATTCCGACGAGCAGTACTTC

v_call: TRBV3-1/TRBV3-2
d_call: TRBD1
cdr3_length: 14
clone_size: -
j_call: TRBJ2-5
cdr3_aa: CASSPTGQRETQYF
cdr3_nt: TGTGCCAGCAGCCCAACGGGACAGCGAGAGACCCAGTACTTC

v_call: TRBV5-6
d_call: -
cdr3_length: 14
clone_size: -
j_call: TRBJ1-5
cdr3_aa: CASSFGQGGQPQHF
cdr3_nt: TGTGCCAGCAGCTTCGGGCAGGGCGGCCAGCCCCAGCATTTT

v_call: TRBV27
d_call: -
cdr3_length: 16
clone_size: -
j_call: TRBJ2-5
cdr3_aa: CASSLGLGQDAETQYF
cdr3_nt: TGTGCCAGCAGTTTAGGTTTGGGACAAGACGCGGAGACCCAGTACTTC

v_call: TRBV11-2
d_call: TRBD1
cdr3_length: 15
clone_size: once
j_call: TRBJ2-3
cdr3_aa: CASSHRGRDTDTQYF
cdr3_nt: TGTGCCAGCAGCCACAGGGGAAGGGACACAGATACGCAGTATTTT

v_call: TRBV19
d_call: -
cdr3_length: 15
clone_size: -
j_call: TRBJ1-2
cdr3_aa: CASTKVFQLNYGYTF
cdr3_nt: TGTGCCAGTACCAAAGTATTCCAGTTAAACTATGGCTACACCTTC

v_call: TRBV19
d_call: -
cdr3_length: 12
clone_size: -
j_call: TRBJ1-1
cdr3_aa: CASSMAAGEAFF
cdr3_nt: TGTGCCAGTAGTATGGCGGCGGGTGAAGCTTTCTTT

v_call: TRBV3-1/TRBV3-2
d_call: -
cdr3_length: 16
clone_size: -
j_call: TRBJ1-6
cdr3_aa: CASSRGRRGNNSPLHF
cdr3_nt: TGTGCCAGCAGCCGAGGCAGACGGGGTAATAATTCACCCCTCCACTTT

v_call: TRBV19
d_call: TRBD1
cdr3_length: 15
clone_size: -
j_call: TRBJ1-6
cdr3_aa: CASTPGQGFNSPLHF
cdr3_nt: TGTGCCAGTACACCGGGACAGGGCTTCAATTCACCCCTCCACTTT

v_call: TRBV12-3/TRBV12-4
d_call: TRBD2
cdr3_length: 13
clone_size: -
j_call: TRBJ2-7
cdr3_aa: CASSGSYGGEQYF
cdr3_nt: TGTGCCAGTTCCGGAAGCTACGGGGGGGAGCAGTACTTC

v_call: TRBV19
d_call: -
cdr3_length: 14
clone_size: -
j_call: TRBJ1-1
cdr3_aa: CASAGGILNTEAFF
cdr3_nt: TGTGCCAGCGCGGGTGGAATCCTTAACACTGAAGCTTTCTTT

v_call: TRBV19
d_call: -
cdr3_length: 15
clone_size: once
j_call: TRBJ1-2
cdr3_aa: CASSLSGNLGYGYTF
cdr3_nt: TGTGCCAGTAGTTTGTCAGGCAATTTGGGCTATGGCTACACCTTC

v_call: TRBV11-3
d_call: TRBD1
cdr3_length: 17
clone_size: -
j_call: TRBJ2-1
cdr3_aa: CASSSSRPGQGINEQFF
cdr3_nt: TGTGCCAGCAGCTCATCCCGACCGGGACAGGGGATCAATGAGCAGTTCTTC

v_call: TRBV16
d_call: -
cdr3_length: 14
clone_size: -
j_call: TRBJ2-3
cdr3_aa: CASTSRPSTDTQYF
cdr3_nt: TGTGCCAGCACCTCTAGGCCTAGCACAGATACGCAGTATTTT

v_call: TRBV5-8
d_call: -
cdr3_length: 13
clone_size: -
j_call: TRBJ1-2
cdr3_aa: CASSWGGEGGYTF
cdr3_nt: TGTGCCAGCAGCTGGGGAGGGGAAGGTGGCTACACCTTC

v_call: TRBV6-4
d_call: -
cdr3_length: 12
clone_size: -
j_call: TRBJ1-1
cdr3_aa: CASSGRGTEAFF
cdr3_nt: TGTGCCAGCAGTGGTCGGGGCACTGAAGCTTTCTTT

v_call: TRBV5-1
d_call: TRBD1
cdr3_length: 15
clone_size: -
j_call: TRBJ1-2
cdr3_aa: CASSLEGQGAFGYTF
cdr3_nt: TGCGCCAGCAGCTTGGAGGGACAGGGGGCGTTCGGCTACACCTTC

v_call: TRBV5-4
d_call: TRBD2
cdr3_length: 18
clone_size: -
j_call: TRBJ2-2
cdr3_aa: CASSPPGTSASHTGELFF
cdr3_nt: TGTGCCAGCAGCCCGCCCGGGACTAGCGCTTCCCACACCGGGGAGCTGTTTTTT

v_call: TRBV18
d_call: TRBD1
cdr3_length: 15
clone_size: -
j_call: TRBJ2-1
cdr3_aa: CASSRSGTVDNEQFF
cdr3_nt: TGTGCCAGCTCACGCTCCGGGACAGTTGACAATGAGCAGTTCTTC

v_call: TRBV27
d_call: -
cdr3_length: 12
clone_size: -
j_call: TRBJ1-6
cdr3_aa: CASRRENSPLHF
cdr3_nt: TGTGCCAGCAGAAGGGAGAATTCACCCCTCCACTTT

v_call: TRBV6-5
d_call: -
cdr3_length: 15
clone_size: -
j_call: TRBJ1-3
cdr3_aa: CASDRWTDSGNTIYF
cdr3_nt: TGTGCCAGCGATCGATGGACAGACTCTGGAAACACCATATATTTT

v_call: TRBV28
d_call: -
cdr3_length: 12
clone_size: -
j_call: TRBJ1-1
cdr3_aa: CASSFNRREWIF
cdr3_nt: TGTGCCAGCAGTTTTAACAGACGGGAATGGATCTTT

v_call: TRBV20-1
d_call: -
cdr3_length: 11
clone_size: -
j_call: TRBJ1-5
cdr3_aa: CSAAANRTQHF
cdr3_nt: TGCAGTGCTGCAGCAAACAGAACCCAGCATTTT

v_call: TRBV5-1
d_call: -
cdr3_length: 16
clone_size: -
j_call: TRBJ2-3
cdr3_aa: CASNVLGDRHTDTQYF
cdr3_nt: TGCGCCAGCAACGTATTGGGCGACAGACACACAGATACGCAGTATTTT

v_call: TRBV21-1
d_call: -
cdr3_length: 17
clone_size: -
j_call: TRBJ1-1
cdr3_aa: CASSQGRVGELGTEAFF
cdr3_nt: TGTGCCAGCAGCCAAGGGAGAGTAGGCGAATTGGGCACTGAAGCTTTCTTT

v_call: TRBV5-1
d_call: TRBD1
cdr3_length: 14
clone_size: -
j_call: TRBJ1-1
cdr3_aa: CASSEDRGNTEAFF
cdr3_nt: TGCGCCAGCAGCGAGGACAGGGGGAACACTGAAGCTTTCTTT